Below, 17 T cell receptor beta chains from the same sample are listed, as sequenced in a study of T cell repertoires in cytomegalovirus infection. TCRdb reprocessed the reads with MiXCR, giving one entry per CDR3 protein. This sample has hundreds of thousands of distinct CDR3 sequences; 9.6% occur once, and the top ten carry 2.5%. The material sequenced was PBMCs. The receptors here all came from a human donor in good health (CMV status not recorded). Some clones in this sample may be carry-over from other donors' samples.

This clonotype occurred a few times. The rearrangement uses TRBV20-1 and TRBJ1-1, with D unresolved. Looked up from germline, CDR1 is DFQATT and CDR2 is SNEGSKA (reference sequence). The CDR3 is 13 amino acids. V lost 3 bases to trimming and J lost 0 bases, with 8 bases between them. Here the CDR3 reads CSARSELNTEAFF. The DNA for the CDR3 is TGCAGTGCTAGGTCGGAGCTGAACACTGAAGCTTTCTTT.

This clonotype was seen ten or more times. V usage is TRBV5-6 and J usage is TRBJ1-1, with no clear D. CDR3 length: 12 residues. V shed 1 base and J shed 5 bases, with 6 bases lying between them. Per the germline V gene, CDR1 is SGHDT and CDR2 is YYEEEE. CDR3 sequence: CASSLLKTEAFF. For the CDR3, the DNA is TGTGCCAGCAGCTTGTTAAAGACTGAAGCTTTCTTT. The complete variable domain, with remaining parts taken from reference TRBV5-6 and TRBJ1-1, reads DAGVTQSPTHLIKTRGQQVTLRCSPKSGHDTVSWYQQALGQGPQFIFQYYEEEERQRGNFPDRFSGHQFPNYSSELNVNALLLGDSALYLCASSLLKTEAFFGQGTRLTVV.

Written as DNA, the CDR3 is TGTGCCAGCAGTAAGCTGGCCTCTGGGGCCAACGTCCTGACTTTC. Translating gives CASSKLASGANVLTF. The gene calls are TRBV2 and TRBJ2-6; D unclear. V was trimmed by 5 bases and J by 0 bases, leaving 8 bases between them. There are 15 residues in the CDR3. From germline, CDR1 is SNHLY and CDR2 FYNNEI.

This clonotype has a count of ten or more. CDR3 protein: CASSLGYLISGNTIYF. The CDR3 DNA reads as TGTGCCAGCAGCTTGGGGTACCTCATCTCTGGAAACACCATATATTTT. V is TRBV5-6 and J is TRBJ1-3; D not certain. The V gene's germline CDR1 is SGHDT and CDR2 YYEEEE. V lost 0 bases and J 0 bases, leaving 10 bases between the germline ends. CDR3 size: 16 residues.

This clonotype was detected ten times or more. The rearrangement joins TRBV24-1 to TRBJ2-1, with D perhaps matching TRBD2 (6 bases). This CDR3 spans 16 amino acids. Germline V gene lookup returns CDR1 KGHDR and CDR2 SFDVKD. V was cut by 2 bases and J by 7 bases, with 17 bases left in between. The CDR3 protein is CATSDSRRGNRNEQFF. The CDR3 DNA reads TGTGCCACCAGTGATTCCCGACGGGGGAATAGGAATGAGCAGTTCTTC.

This clonotype has just a few counts. CDR3 in DNA: TGCAGTGCCGAGGGGTATGGCTACACCTTC. The encoded protein is CSAEGYGYTF. The chain is built from TRBV20-1 and TRBJ1-2; D might be TRBD1 (5 bases). The length of the CDR3 is 10 residues. V gave up 6 bases and J gave up 5 bases, with 7 bases separating them. Germline CDR1 DFQATT, CDR2 SNEGSKA (reference sequence).

This clonotype has a count of ten or more. The V gene is TRBV20-1, the J gene TRBJ2-7; TRBD2 might be the D (5 bases). CDR1 and CDR2 from the germline V gene are DFQATT and SNEGSKA (reference sequence). V lost 6 bases and J lost 3, with 9 bases in between. The length of the CDR3 is 11 residues. CDR3: CSARGIYEQYV. CDR3 DNA: TGCAGTGCCCGGGGTATCTACGAGCAGTACGTC.

V usage is TRBV20-1 and J usage is TRBJ2-1; 7 bases are a match to TRBD2. With V trimmed by 3 bases and J by 4 bases, 6 bases remained unmatched. There are 14 residues in the CDR3. CDR1 and CDR2 from the germline V gene are DFQATT and SNEGSKA (reference sequence). This CDR3 is CSARFGGGYNEQFF. CDR3 DNA sequence: TGCAGTGCTAGGTTCGGCGGGGGATACAATGAGCAGTTCTTC.

This clonotype was detected ten times or more. The chain has TRBV5-8 and TRBJ2-1; TRBD1 matches 11 bases. Germline assignment: CDR1 SGHTS and CDR2 YDEGEE. The CDR3 spans 15 residues. V dropped 4 bases and J dropped 8; count of bases not matched to a gene: 8. The CDR3 DNA reads as TGTGCCAGCAGCCCACGGACAGGGGGCAAAGATGAGCAGTTCTTC. Its translation is CASSPRTGGKDEQFF.

The V call is TRBV28, the J call TRBJ1-2; D unresolved. Germline V gives CDR1 MDHEN, CDR2 SYDVKM. The CDR3 sequence is 13 residues long. Between the trimmed V and J ends, which lost 7 bases and 0 bases, there was a span of 9 bases. CDR3 nucleotides: TGTGCCAGCATCCCGACACCTAACTATGGCTACACCTTC. Its protein is CASIPTPNYGYTF.

The table lists this clonotype with many counts. The J gene is TRBJ2-1, the V gene TRBV7-2, with D possibly being TRBD2 (7 bases). CDR1 is SGHTA and CDR2 is FQGNSA in the germline V gene. Deletions cut 5 bases from V and 6 bases from J, with 11 bases between. CDR3 length: 13 amino acids. This chain's CDR3 is CASSRRGGNEQFF. Written as DNA, the CDR3 is TGTGCCAGCAGCCGGAGGGGGGGCAATGAGCAGTTCTTC.

This clonotype was recorded at least ten times. The V call is TRBV27, the J call TRBJ2-7; D perhaps matches TRBD2 (5 bases). Germline-derived CDR1 and CDR2 are MNHEY and SMNVEV (reference sequence). The ends were cut back, 3 bases at V and 3 bases at J, with 9 bases in the middle. The CDR3 runs to 13 residues. CDR3 in DNA: TGTGCCAGCAGTTTCGGGGTAGGCTACGAGCAGTACTTC. Protein product: CASSFGVGYEQYF.

In its sample, this clonotype was seen many times. This chain joins TRBV3-1 and TRBJ2-1, with 8 bases that match TRBD2. The CDR3 length is 16 residues. V lost 4 bases and J lost 4; bases outside the gene matches: 9. Germline loops: CDR1 LGHDT, CDR2 YNNKEL (reference sequence). The CDR3 spells CASSPRTGGPYNEQFF. CDR3 coding DNA: TGTGCCAGCAGCCCCCGAACGGGGGGGCCATACAATGAGCAGTTCTTC.

This clonotype was seen many times. The rearrangement uses TRBV6-6 and TRBJ2-5, with 7 bases that match TRBD2. V dropped 1 base and J dropped 5; count of bases not matched to a gene: 7. Germline CDR1 MNHNY, CDR2 SVGAGI (reference sequence). The CDR3 is 15 residues long. Here the CDR3 reads CASSYFGGIKETQYF. The DNA for the CDR3 is TGTGCCAGCAGTTACTTCGGGGGGATCAAGGAGACCCAGTACTTC.

This clonotype was seen many times. This CDR3 is CSVGGTIGDTQYF. Written as DNA, the CDR3 is TGCAGCGTCGGAGGGACAATAGGGGATACGCAGTATTTT. This chain connects TRBV29-1 to TRBJ2-3; D assignment may be TRBD1 or TRBD2 (6 bases each). The CDR3 loop spans 13 amino acids. Trimming shortened V by 6 bases and J by 6 bases, and 16 bases separated the two germline ends. Germline CDR1 and CDR2: SQVTM and ANQGSEA.

There are many counts of this clonotype. The chain is built from TRBV5-1 and TRBJ2-5, with 7 bases identical to TRBD1. CDR3 size: 15 residues. Germline CDR1 reads SGHRS; CDR2 reads YFSETQ. V lost 3 bases and J lost 2; bases outside the gene matches: 7. The CDR3 here is CASSSAGTAQETQYF. CDR3 nucleotides: TGCGCCAGCAGCTCCGCCGGGACAGCACAAGAGACCCAGTACTTC.

This clonotype has at least ten counts. The chain combines TRBV6-6 with TRBJ2-3; D possibly corresponds to TRBD2 (5 bases). Germline CDR1 reads MNHNY; CDR2 reads SVGAGI (reference sequence). CDR3 size: 13 residues. The V end lost 6 bases, the J end lost 2 bases, and 9 bases lay between the germline ends. CDR3 in amino acids: CASRRETTDTQYF. DNA of the CDR3: TGTGCCAGCAGGAGGGAAACCACAGATACGCAGTATTTT.